These 11 T cell receptor beta chains were all obtained from the same sample, sequenced in a study of blood T cell repertoires in COVID-19. This table comes from immunoSEQ multiplex PCR, and its TCRdb copy is limited to in-frame clones, with some not included. The sample includes under 250,000 clones, about 85% of them seen just once. Sequencing was carried out using peripheral blood. These receptors all come from a man aged 35 to 55 with acute or convalescent COVID-19.

The CDR3 here is CSARDRVDFF. The CDR3 DNA reads TGCAGTGCTAGGGACAGGGTGGACTTCTTC. This chain connects TRBV20-1 to TRBJ2-1; 8 bases are a match to TRBD1. Trimming at V came to 3 bases and at J to 16 bases, leaving 5 bases not matched to a gene. In germline, CDR1 is DFQATT, CDR2 SNEGSKA (reference sequence). The CDR3 runs 10 residues.

The chain combines TRBV6-5 with TRBJ2-2, with 7 positions matching TRBD2. Germline CDR1 is MNHEY and CDR2 is SVGAGI. V trimming: 6 bases; J trimming: 5 bases; junction bases outside the gene matches: 9. The length of the CDR3 is 15 residues. This chain's CDR3 is CASSAGTILTGELFF. DNA for the CDR3: TGTGCCAGCAGCGCCGGGACTATTCTAACCGGGGAGCTGTTTTTT.

Only one count was recorded for this clone. The chain links TRBV19 to TRBJ2-7; tentative D call: TRBD1 (6 bases). V lost 8 bases, J lost 3 bases, and 17 bases lay in between. CDR1 LNHDA and CDR2 SQIVND come from the germline V gene (reference sequence). The CDR3 is 14 amino acids. CDR3 nucleotide sequence: TGTGCCAGTGGAATGGGTATAGGGGGCTACGAGCAGTACTTC. Translated, it gives CASGMGIGGYEQYF.

The V call is TRBV5-4, the J call TRBJ1-3; D is uncertain. V gave up 0 bases and J gave up 3 bases, with 7 bases separating them. The CDR3 is made up of 14 amino acids. Looked up from germline, CDR1 is SGHNT and CDR2 is YYREEE (reference sequence). The CDR3 protein is CASSLEMSGNTIYF. In DNA, the CDR3 is TGTGCCAGCAGCTTGGAAATGAGTGGAAACACCATATATTTT.

The J gene is TRBJ2-6, the V gene TRBV5-5; no firm D call. This CDR3 comprises 16 residues. V shed 0 bases and J shed 4 bases, with 11 bases lying between them. Germline CDR1 reads SGHKS; CDR2 reads YYEKEE (reference sequence). The CDR3 DNA follows: TGTGCCAGCAGCTTGGACCTGACAAGCGGGGCCAACGTCCTGACTTTC. This codes for CASSLDLTSGANVLTF.

The V call is TRBV11-2, the J call TRBJ1-5; D is perhaps TRBD1 (5 bases). The V gene's germline CDR1 is SGHAT and CDR2 FQNNGV. Trimming shortened V by 3 bases and J by 0 bases, and 15 bases separated the two germline ends. This CDR3 has 17 residues. The CDR3 coding sequence is TGTGCCAGCAGCTTGGGGGGAAGGGGTTATAGCAATCAGCCCCAGCATTTT. Translated, it gives CASSLGGRGYSNQPQHF.

The rearrangement joins TRBV11-2 to TRBJ2-7; TRBD1 matches 7 bases. The CDR3 sequence is 13 residues long. The germline V gene encodes CDR1 SGHAT and CDR2 FQNNGV. V shed 3 bases and J 4 bases; nucleotides not matched to a gene: 3. CDR3 nucleotides: TGTGCCAGCAGCTTGGGGACAGATTACGAGCAGTACTTC. This translates into CASSLGTDYEQYF. The full variable domain, in which reference TRBV11-2 and TRBJ2-7 provide the parts outside the CDR3, is EAGVAQSPRYKIIEKRQSVAFWCNPISGHATLYWYQQILGQGPKLLIQFQNNGVVDDSQLPKDRFSAERLKGVDSTLKIQPAKLEDSAVYLCASSLGTDYEQYFGPGTRLTVT.

This clone has only a few counts. This chain links TRBV19 with TRBJ2-2; D ambiguous. This CDR3 is 14 amino acids long. Trimming shortened V by 7 bases and J by 3 bases, and 12 bases separated the two germline ends. Germline CDR1 is LNHDA and CDR2 is SQIVND (reference sequence). The CDR3 bases are TGTGCCAGTACAGGAACCATCTACACCGGGGAGCTGTTTTTT. As protein: CASTGTIYTGELFF.

This clone was recorded only once. The chain has TRBV28 and TRBJ2-7, with 10 bases aligning to TRBD1. The V gene's germline CDR1 is MDHEN and CDR2 SYDVKM. The CDR3 length is 16 residues. The V and J ends lost 4 bases and 3 bases, in that order; junction bases with no gene match: 9. CDR3 loop: CASSSTPGQGHYEQYF. DNA for the CDR3: TGTGCCAGCAGTTCGACCCCGGGACAGGGGCACTACGAGCAGTACTTC.

The chain couples TRBV3-1 (or the pseudogene TRBV3-2) to TRBJ2-7; 8 bases map to TRBD2. The CDR3 length is 16 residues. The germline V gene has CDR1 LGHDT and CDR2 YNNKEL (reference sequence). V dropped 0 bases and J dropped 1; count of bases not matched to a gene: 5. CDR3 region: CASSQEEIAGSYEQYF. In DNA, the CDR3 is TGTGCCAGCAGCCAAGAGGAAATAGCGGGGTCCTACGAGCAGTACTTC.

This clone was detected only a few times. The chain carries TRBV3-1 (or the pseudogene TRBV3-2) and TRBJ1-1; the match to TRBD1 covers 9 bases. The CDR3 is made up of 15 amino acids. The V gene end was trimmed by 2 bases and the J gene end by 2 bases; junction bases not matched to a gene: 3. From germline, CDR1 is LGHDT and CDR2 YNNKEL (reference sequence). The CDR3 protein is CASSQTTGGNTEAFF. The DNA of the CDR3 is TGTGCCAGCAGCCAAACCACAGGGGGCAACACTGAAGCTTTCTTT.